The entry below describes one T cell receptor (beta chain). No cognate antigen has been identified for it. No much larger clonotype is one base removed from it; base qualities were not supplied. The sample's time point, from its label and the paper: baseline before first vaccination. Samples from vaccinated people were obtained from the UK trials COV001 and COV002, which included a single-blind randomized controlled phase 2/3 trial of AZD1222 (ChAdOx1 nCoV-19) in healthy adults. For TCRbeta chain sequencing, PBMC samples from trial participants were taken at day 0 and at day 28 after the second dose. This entry comes from a study of T cell responses to AZD1222 COVID-19 vaccine (dated by TCRdb to the early 2020s). For the study in its entirety: Because spike-specific TCR depth and breadth did not differ between the two schedules, AZD1222 recipients who got a second dose at roughly 4 weeks were pooled with those who got a second dose at roughly 12 weeks. A total of approximately 230 trial participants underwent TCR sequencing, of whom 200 to 220 received two doses of AZD1222 and about 25 received two doses of the MenACWY control vaccine. Enrollment into the trials was organized by age into subgroups of 18-55, 56-69 and 70-plus years, and those subgroups contained approximately 150, 30 and 60 TCR-sequenced participants, respectively.

Based on the germline V gene, the CDR1 and CDR2 sequences are KGHSH and LQKENI. V lost 4 bases and J lost 6 bases, and the count of bases not matched to a germline gene is 6. The CDR3 goes from the cysteine to the phenylalanine over 15 residues. The retained sequence is limited to the CDR3, 45 bases, with the frame set at the first base. The CDR3 regions of human TCRbeta chains were subjected to immunosequencing. The published analysis was carried out like this. Repertoire TCRs were matched against a reference library of SARS-CoV-2-specific TCRs generated with the MIRA antigen-specificity platform. Breadth was defined as the fraction of unique TCRs that were SARS-CoV-2-associated, and depth was defined as the fraction of total T cells that were SARS-CoV-2-associated. Using the MIRA data, each spike-specific TCR was assigned both to the spike region to which the TCR was reactive and to a CD4 or CD8 class. Log10-transformed breadth and depth values were compared by one-way ANOVA with Sidak's multiple comparisons tests. This immuneACCESS table, as held by TCRdb, lists in-frame sequences with V and J called but not all clones. Of the missing ones, under half trace to an unresolved V gene in checked studies; the others have no known cause. V and J calls plus clone size are reproduced from that table; the DNA served to infer D and trimming. The sample includes roughly 190,000 clones, with roughly 91% observed a single time. The top ten clones comprise roughly 0.99% of the sample.

What the authors observed across the whole study: Participants were mostly white British, with more females than males. The authors suggested clonal diversity may have been underestimated. Reportedly, close to half of the unique spike-specific TCRs recognized epitopes lying outside the regions that are mutated in the B.1.351 and B.1.1.7 variants. CD4 TCRs associated with the vaccine covered the entire spike protein, and the dominant responses were in regions 160-218 and 743-854. Conclusions about previously exposed vaccinees are limited, since just six AZD1222 recipients were seropositive for SARS-CoV-2 at baseline. After two AZD1222 doses, both the breadth and the depth of spike-specific TCRs were significantly higher than at day 0 and than in MenACWY recipients. Because no day 14 peak-response samples were available, the repertoires could be characterized only after the peak T cell response. In the small 56-69-year group, the increase in depth fell short of significance, most likely because of low power.

The sequence was obtained from an adult in good health. This chain is built from TRBV18 and TRBJ2-1; the central 10 bases match TRBD2. The sample in question was peripheral blood, obtained on day 0 of AZD1222 vaccination. The sequence in DNA is TGTGCCAGCTCACTTGGAGCGGGAGGGCCCAATGAGCAGTTCTTC. Its translation is CASSLGAGGPNEQFF.